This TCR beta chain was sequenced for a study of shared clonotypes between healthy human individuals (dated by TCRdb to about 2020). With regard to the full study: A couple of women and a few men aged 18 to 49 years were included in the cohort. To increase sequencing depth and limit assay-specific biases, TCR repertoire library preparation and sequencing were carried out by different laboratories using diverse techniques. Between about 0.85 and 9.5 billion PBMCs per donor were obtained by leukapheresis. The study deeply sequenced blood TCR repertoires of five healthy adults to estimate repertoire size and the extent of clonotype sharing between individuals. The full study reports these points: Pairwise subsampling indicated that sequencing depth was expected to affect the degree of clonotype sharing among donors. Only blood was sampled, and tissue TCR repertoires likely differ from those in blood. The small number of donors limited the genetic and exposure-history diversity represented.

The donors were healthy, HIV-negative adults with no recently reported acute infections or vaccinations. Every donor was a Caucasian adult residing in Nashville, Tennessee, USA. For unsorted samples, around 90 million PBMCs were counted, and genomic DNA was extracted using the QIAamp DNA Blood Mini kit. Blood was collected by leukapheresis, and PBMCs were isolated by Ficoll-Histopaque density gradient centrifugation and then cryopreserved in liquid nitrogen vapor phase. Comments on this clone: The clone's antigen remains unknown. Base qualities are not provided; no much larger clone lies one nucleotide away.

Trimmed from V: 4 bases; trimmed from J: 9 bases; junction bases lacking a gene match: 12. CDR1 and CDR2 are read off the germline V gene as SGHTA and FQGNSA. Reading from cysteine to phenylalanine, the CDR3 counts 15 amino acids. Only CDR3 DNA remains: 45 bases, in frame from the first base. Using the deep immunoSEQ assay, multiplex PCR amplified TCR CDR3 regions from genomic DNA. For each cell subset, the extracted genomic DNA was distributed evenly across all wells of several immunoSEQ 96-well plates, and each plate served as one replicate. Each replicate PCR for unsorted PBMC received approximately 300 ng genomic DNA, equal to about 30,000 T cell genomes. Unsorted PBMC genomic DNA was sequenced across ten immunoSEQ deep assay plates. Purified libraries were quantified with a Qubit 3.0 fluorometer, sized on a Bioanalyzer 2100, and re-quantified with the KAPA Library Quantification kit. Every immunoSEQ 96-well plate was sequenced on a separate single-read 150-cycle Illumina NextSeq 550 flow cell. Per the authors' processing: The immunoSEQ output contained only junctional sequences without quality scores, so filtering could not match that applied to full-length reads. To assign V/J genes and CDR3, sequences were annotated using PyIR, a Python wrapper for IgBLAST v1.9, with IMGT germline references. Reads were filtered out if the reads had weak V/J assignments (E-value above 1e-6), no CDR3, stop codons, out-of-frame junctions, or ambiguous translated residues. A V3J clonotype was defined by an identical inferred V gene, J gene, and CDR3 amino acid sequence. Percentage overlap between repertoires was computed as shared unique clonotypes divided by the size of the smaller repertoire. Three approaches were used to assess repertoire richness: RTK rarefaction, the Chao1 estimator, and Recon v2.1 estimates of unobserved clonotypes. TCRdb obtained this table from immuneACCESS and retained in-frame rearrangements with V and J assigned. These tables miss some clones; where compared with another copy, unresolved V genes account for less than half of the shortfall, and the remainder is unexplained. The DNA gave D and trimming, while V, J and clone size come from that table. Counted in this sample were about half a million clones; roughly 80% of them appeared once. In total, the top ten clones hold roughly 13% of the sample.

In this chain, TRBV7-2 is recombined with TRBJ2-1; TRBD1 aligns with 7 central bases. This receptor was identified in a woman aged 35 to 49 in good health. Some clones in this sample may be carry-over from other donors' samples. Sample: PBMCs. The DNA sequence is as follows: TGTGCCAGCAGCTCGCCCTCTTACAGGGGCGGTGAGCAGTTCTTC. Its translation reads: CASSSPSYRGGEQFF.